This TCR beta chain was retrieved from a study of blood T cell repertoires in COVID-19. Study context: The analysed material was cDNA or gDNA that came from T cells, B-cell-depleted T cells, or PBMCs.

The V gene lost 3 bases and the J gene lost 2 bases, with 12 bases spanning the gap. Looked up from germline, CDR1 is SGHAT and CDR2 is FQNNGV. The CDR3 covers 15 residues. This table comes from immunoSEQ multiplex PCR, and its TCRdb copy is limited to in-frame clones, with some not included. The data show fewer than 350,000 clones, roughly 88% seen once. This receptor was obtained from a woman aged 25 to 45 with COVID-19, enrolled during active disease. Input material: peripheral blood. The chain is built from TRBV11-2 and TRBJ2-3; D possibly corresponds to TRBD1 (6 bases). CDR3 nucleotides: TGTGCCAGCAGCTTTCCTGCAGGGGCCACAGATACGCAGTATTTT. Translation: CASSFPAGATDTQYF.